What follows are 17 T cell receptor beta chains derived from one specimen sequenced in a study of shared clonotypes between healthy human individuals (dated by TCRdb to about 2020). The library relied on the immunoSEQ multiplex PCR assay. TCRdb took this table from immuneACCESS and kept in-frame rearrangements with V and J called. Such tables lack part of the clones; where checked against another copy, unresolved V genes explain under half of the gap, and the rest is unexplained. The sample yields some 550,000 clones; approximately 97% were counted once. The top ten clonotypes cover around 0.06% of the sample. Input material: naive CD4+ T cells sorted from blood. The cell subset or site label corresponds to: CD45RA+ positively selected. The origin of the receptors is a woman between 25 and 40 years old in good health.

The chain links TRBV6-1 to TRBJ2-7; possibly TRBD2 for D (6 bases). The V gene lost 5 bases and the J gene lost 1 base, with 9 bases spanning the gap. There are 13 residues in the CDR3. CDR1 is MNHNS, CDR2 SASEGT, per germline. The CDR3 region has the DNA TGTGCCAGCAGTTTCAGCGGGTCCTACGAGCAGTACTTC. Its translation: CASSFSGSYEQYF.

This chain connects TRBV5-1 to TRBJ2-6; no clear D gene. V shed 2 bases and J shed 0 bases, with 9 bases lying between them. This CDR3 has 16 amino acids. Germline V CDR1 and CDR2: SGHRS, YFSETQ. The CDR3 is CASSFLGSSGANVLTF. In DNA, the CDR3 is TGCGCCAGCAGCTTTCTGGGTAGCTCTGGGGCCAACGTCCTGACTTTC. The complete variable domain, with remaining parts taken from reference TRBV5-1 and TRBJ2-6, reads KAGVTQTPRYLIKTRGQQVTLSCSPISGHRSVSWYQQTPGQGLQFLFEYFSETQRNKGNFPGRFSGRQFSNSRSEMNVSTLELGDSALYLCASSFLGSSGANVLTFGAGSRLTVL.

The CDR3 here is CARSLERGNTIYF. CDR3 sequence (DNA): TGTGCCAGAAGCTTGGAGAGGGGAAACACCATATATTTT. The chain has TRBV5-3 and TRBJ1-3; D gene uncertain. TRBV5-3 is placed among ORFs of uncertain function. The CDR3 is 13 amino acids. Trimming took 0 bases from V and 4 from J, leaving 5 bases between them.

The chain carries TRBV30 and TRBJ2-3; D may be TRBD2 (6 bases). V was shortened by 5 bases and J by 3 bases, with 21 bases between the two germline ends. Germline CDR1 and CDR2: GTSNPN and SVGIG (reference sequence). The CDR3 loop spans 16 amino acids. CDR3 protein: CAWELGGVSGTDTQYF. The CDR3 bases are TGTGCCTGGGAACTCGGAGGGGTCAGCGGGACAGATACGCAGTATTTT.

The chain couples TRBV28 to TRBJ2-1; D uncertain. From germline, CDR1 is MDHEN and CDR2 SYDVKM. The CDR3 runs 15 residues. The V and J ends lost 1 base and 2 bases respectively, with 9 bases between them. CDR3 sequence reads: CASSLFLGTYNEQFF. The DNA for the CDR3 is TGTGCCAGCAGTTTATTCCTGGGGACCTACAATGAGCAGTTCTTC. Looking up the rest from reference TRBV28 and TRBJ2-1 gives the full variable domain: DVKVTQSSRYLVKRTGEKVFLECVQDMDHENMFWYRQDPGLGLRLIYFSYDVKMKEKGDIPEGYSVSREKKERFSLILESASTNQTSMYLCASSLFLGTYNEQFFGPGTRLTVL.

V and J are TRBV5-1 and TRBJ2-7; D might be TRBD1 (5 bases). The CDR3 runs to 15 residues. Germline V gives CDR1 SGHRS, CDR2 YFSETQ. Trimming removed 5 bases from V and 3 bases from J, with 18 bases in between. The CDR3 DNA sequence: TGCGCCAGCAGATTTGGGGTCAGGGAAGACTACGAGCAGTACTTC. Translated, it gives CASRFGVREDYEQYF.

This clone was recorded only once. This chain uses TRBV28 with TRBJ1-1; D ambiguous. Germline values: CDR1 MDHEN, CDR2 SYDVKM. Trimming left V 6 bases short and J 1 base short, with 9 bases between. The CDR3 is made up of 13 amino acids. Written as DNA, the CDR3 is TGTGCCAGCAGCCCCGGACGGAACACTGAAGCTTTCTTT. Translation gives CASSPGRNTEAFF.

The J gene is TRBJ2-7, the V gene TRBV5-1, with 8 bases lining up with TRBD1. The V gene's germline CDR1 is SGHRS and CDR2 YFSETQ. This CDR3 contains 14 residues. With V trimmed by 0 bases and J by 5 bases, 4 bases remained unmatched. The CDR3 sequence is CASSLAGQGDEQYF. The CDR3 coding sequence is TGCGCCAGCAGCTTGGCAGGACAGGGAGACGAGCAGTACTTC.

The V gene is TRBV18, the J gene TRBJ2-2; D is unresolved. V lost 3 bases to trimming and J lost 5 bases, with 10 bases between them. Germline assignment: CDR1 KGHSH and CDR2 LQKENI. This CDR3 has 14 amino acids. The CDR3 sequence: CASSPRTATGELFF. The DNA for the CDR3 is TGTGCCAGCTCACCTAGGACGGCGACCGGGGAGCTGTTTTTT.

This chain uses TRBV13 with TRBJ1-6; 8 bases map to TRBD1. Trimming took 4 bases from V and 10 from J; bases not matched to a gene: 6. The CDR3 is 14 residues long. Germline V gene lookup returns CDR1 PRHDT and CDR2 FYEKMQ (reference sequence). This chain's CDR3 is CASSSGQGKSPLHF. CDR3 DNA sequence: TGTGCCAGCAGCTCCGGACAGGGTAAATCACCCCTCCACTTT.

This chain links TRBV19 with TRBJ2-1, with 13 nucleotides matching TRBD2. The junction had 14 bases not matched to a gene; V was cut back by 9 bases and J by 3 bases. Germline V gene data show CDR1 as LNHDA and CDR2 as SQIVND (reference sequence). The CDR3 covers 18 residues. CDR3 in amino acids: CASGPRGTSGNLYNEQFF. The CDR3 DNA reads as TGTGCCAGCGGCCCTCGAGGGACTAGCGGGAATCTCTACAATGAGCAGTTCTTC.

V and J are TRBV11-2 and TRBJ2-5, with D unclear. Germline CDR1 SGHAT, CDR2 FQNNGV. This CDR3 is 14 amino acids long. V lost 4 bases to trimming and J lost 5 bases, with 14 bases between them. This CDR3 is CASSSSYGSETQYF. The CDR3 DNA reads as TGTGCCAGCAGCTCAAGTTACGGCAGCGAGACCCAGTACTTC. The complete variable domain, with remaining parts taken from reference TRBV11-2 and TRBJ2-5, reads EAGVAQSPRYKIIEKRQSVAFWCNPISGHATLYWYQQILGQGPKLLIQFQNNGVVDDSQLPKDRFSAERLKGVDSTLKIQPAKLEDSAVYLCASSSSYGSETQYFGPGTRLLVL.

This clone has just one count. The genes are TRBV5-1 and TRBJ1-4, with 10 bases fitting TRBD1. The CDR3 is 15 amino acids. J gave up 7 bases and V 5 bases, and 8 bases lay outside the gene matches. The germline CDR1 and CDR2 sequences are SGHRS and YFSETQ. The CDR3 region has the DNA TGCGCCAGCAGAGCGACAGGGGGCGCGAGTGAAAAACTGTTTTTT. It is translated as CASRATGGASEKLFF. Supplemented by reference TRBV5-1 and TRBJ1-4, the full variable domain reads KAGVTQTPRYLIKTRGQQVTLSCSPISGHRSVSWYQQTPGQGLQFLFEYFSETQRNKGNFPGRFSGRQFSNSRSEMNVSTLELGDSALYLCASRATGGASEKLFFGSGTQLSVL.

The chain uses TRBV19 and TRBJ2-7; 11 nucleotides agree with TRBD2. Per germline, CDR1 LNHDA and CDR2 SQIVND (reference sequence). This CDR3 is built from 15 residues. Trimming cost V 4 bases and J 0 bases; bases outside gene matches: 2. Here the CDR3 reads CASSKLAGDSYEQYF. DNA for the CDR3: TGTGCCAGTAGTAAACTAGCGGGAGACTCCTACGAGCAGTACTTC.

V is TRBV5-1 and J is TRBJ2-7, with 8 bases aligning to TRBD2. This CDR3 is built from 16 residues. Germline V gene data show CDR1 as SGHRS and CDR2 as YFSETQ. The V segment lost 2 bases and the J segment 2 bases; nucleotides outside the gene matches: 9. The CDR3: CASSFGAGGHTYEQYF. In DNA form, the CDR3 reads TGCGCCAGCAGCTTCGGTGCGGGAGGACATACCTACGAGCAGTACTTC.

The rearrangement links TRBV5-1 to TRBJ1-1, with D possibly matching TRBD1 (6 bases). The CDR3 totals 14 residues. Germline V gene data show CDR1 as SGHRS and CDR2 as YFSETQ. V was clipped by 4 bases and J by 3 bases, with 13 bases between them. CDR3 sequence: CASSQTGLYTEAFF. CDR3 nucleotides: TGCGCCAGCAGCCAGACAGGTCTCTACACTGAAGCTTTCTTT.

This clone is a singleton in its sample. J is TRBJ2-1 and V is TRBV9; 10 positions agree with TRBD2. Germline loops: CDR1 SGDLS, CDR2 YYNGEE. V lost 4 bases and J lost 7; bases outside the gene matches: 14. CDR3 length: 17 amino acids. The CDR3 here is CASSPPGGAGGWNEQFF. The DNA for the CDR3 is TGTGCCAGCAGCCCCCCGGGGGGAGCGGGAGGGTGGAATGAGCAGTTCTTC.